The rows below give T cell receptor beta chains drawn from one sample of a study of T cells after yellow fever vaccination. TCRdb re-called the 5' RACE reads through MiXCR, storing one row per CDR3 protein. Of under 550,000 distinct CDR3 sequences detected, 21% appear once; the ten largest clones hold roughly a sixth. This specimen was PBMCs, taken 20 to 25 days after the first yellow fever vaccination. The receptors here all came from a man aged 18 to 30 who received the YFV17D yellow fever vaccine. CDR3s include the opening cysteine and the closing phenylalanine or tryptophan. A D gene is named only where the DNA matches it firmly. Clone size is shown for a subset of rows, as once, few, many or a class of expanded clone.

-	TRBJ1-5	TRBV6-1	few	CASSARNSQPQHF	TGTGCCAGCAGTGCCCGAAACTCTCAGCCCCAGCATTTT
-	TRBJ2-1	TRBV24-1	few	CATASSSYNEQFF	TGTGCCACCGCTTCTAGCTCCTACAATGAGCAGTTCTTC
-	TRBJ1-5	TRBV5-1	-	CASSLDWSNQPQHF	TGCGCCAGCAGCTTGGATTGGAGCAATCAGCCCCAGCATTTT
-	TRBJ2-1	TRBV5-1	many	CASSLTGTNEQFF	TGCGCCAGCAGCTTGACAGGTACCAATGAGCAGTTCTTC
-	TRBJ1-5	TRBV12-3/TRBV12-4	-	CASSSARQGSSNQPPHF	TGTGCCAGCAGTTCCGCACGTCAGGGCTCGAGCAATCAGCCCCCGCATTTT
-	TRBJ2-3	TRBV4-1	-	CASSHRQKRATDTQYF	TGCGCCAGCAGCCACCGACAGAAAAGAGCCACAGATACGCAGTATTTT
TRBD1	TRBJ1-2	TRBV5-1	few	CASSDVAGTGYGYTF	TGCGCCAGCAGCGACGTGGCCGGGACAGGGTATGGCTACACCTTC
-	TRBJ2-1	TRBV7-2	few	CASSRPTVNEQFF	TGTGCCAGCAGCCGCCCGACAGTCAATGAGCAGTTCTTC
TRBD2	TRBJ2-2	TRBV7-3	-	CASGRGAANTGELFF	TGTGCCAGCGGGCGGGGGGCAGCTAACACCGGGGAGCTGTTTTTT
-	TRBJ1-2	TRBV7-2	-	CASSLEQGRSYGYTF	TGTGCCAGCAGCTTAGAGCAGGGACGATCCTATGGCTACACCTTC
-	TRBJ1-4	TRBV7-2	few	CASSSWGEKLFF	TGTGCCAGCAGCTCCTGGGGTGAAAAACTGTTTTTT
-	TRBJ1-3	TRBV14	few	CASSQDEGNTIYF	TGTGCCAGCAGCCAAGATGAAGGAAACACCATATATTTT
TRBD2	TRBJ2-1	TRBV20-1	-	CSAGTGTGGDEQFF	TGCAGTGCTGGGACCGGGACGGGAGGCGATGAGCAGTTCTTC
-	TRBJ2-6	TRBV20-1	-	CSASRRTGGANVLTF	TGCAGTGCTAGTAGGCGGACCGGGGGGGCCAACGTCCTGACTTTC
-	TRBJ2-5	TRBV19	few	CASSIAGTSQTQYF	TGTGCCAGTAGTATAGCGGGAACTAGTCAGACCCAGTACTTC
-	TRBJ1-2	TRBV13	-	CASSSGLNDNYGYTF	TGTGCCAGCAGCTCCGGACTGAATGACAACTATGGCTACACCTTC
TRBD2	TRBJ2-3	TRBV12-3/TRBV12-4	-	CASSPGGAVDTQYF	TGTGCCAGCAGTCCCGGGGGGGCCGTAGATACGCAGTATTTT
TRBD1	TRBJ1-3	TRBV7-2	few	CASSYRDRGNTIYF	TGTGCCAGCAGCTACCGGGACAGGGGAAACACCATATATTTT
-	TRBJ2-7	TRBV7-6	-	CASSLRAPESGWEQYF	TGTGCCAGCAGCTTGAGGGCTCCGGAGTCTGGCTGGGAGCAGTACTTC
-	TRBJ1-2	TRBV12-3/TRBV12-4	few	CASSFSPQAYGYTF	TGTGCCAGCAGCTTCTCCCCACAAGCCTATGGCTACACCTTC
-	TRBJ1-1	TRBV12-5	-	CASGWETGFAFF	TGTGCTAGTGGTTGGGAAACAGGGTTTGCTTTCTTT
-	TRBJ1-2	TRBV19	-	CASSRLGGNYGYTF	TGTGCCAGTAGTCGCCTTGGGGGAAACTATGGCTACACCTTC
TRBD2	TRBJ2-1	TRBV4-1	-	CASSQDLAGGRGNEQFF	TGCGCCAGCAGCCAAGATCTAGCGGGGGGCCGGGGCAATGAGCAGTTCTTC
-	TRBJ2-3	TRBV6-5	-	CASSLTGSLGTQYF	TGTGCCAGCAGCCTTACTGGATCGCTTGGGACGCAGTATTTT
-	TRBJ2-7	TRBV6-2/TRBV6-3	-	CASSYEAGSRFMDNGQYF	TGTGCCAGCAGTTACGAGGCGGGGTCCAGATTTATGGATAACGGGCAGTACTTC
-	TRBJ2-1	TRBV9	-	CASSPGTFSYNEQFF	TGTGCCAGCAGCCCCGGGACTTTCTCCTACAATGAGCAGTTCTTC
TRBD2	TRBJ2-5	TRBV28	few	CASRGRGGDFLETQYF	TGTGCCAGCAGAGGCCGCGGGGGGGACTTCCTAGAGACCCAGTACTTC
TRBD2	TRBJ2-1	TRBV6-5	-	CASSYVTSGGAGEQFF	TGTGCCAGCAGTTATGTCACTAGCGGGGGGGCCGGTGAGCAGTTCTTC
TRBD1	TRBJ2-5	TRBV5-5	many	CASSLNRGHDEETQYF	TGTGCCAGCAGCTTAAACAGGGGGCACGATGAGGAGACCCAGTACTTC
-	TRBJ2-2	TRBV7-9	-	CASSLEASLPGELFF	TGTGCCAGCAGCTTAGAAGCTAGTCTTCCCGGGGAGCTGTTTTTT
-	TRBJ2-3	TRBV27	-	CASRGRYGASTDTQYF	TGTGCCAGCAGAGGGAGGTACGGGGCTAGCACAGATACGCAGTATTTT
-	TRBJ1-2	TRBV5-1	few	CASSLGTARGYTF	TGCGCCAGCAGCTTGGGCACCGCGAGGGGCTACACCTTC
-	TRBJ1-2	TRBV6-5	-	CASSYGAKDYGYTF	TGTGCCAGCAGTTACGGGGCTAAGGACTATGGCTACACCTTC
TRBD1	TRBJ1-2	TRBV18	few	CASSPQGTDYGYTF	TGTGCCAGCTCACCCCAAGGGACAGACTATGGCTACACCTTC
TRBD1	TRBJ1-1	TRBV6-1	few	CASSERGQNTEAFF	TGTGCCAGCAGTGAAAGGGGGCAGAACACTGAAGCTTTCTTT
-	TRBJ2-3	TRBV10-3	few	CAISGIASTDTQYF	TGTGCCATCAGTGGGATCGCAAGCACAGATACGCAGTATTTT
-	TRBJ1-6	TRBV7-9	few	CASSARETAYNSPLHF	TGTGCCAGCAGCGCTCGAGAGACAGCCTATAATTCACCCCTCCACTTT
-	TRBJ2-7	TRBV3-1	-	CASSQGILNNYEQYF	TGTGCCAGCAGCCAAGGGATTCTAAATAACTACGAGCAGTACTTC
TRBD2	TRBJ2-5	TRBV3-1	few	CASSLRTSGDRETQYF	TGTGCCAGCAGCCTCCGGACTAGCGGGGATCGGGAGACCCAGTACTTC
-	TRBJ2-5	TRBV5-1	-	CASRFTVSQETQYF	TGCGCCAGCAGGTTTACAGTATCACAAGAGACCCAGTACTTC
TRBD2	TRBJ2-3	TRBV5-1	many	CASSRPGAGTDTQYF	TGCGCCAGCAGCCGGCCGGGAGCGGGAACAGATACGCAGTATTTT
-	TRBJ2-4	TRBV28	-	CATQRNIQYF	TGTGCCACCCAGCGAAACATTCAGTACTTC
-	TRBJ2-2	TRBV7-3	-	CASSLTAGGELFF	TGTGCCAGCAGCTTAACGGCAGGCGGGGAGCTGTTTTTT
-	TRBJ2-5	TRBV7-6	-	CASSFKFSQGGEETQYF	TGTGCCAGCAGCTTTAAATTTAGTCAGGGGGGTGAGGAGACCCAGTACTTC
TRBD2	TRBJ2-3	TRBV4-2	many	CASSQDLAGGTDTQYF	TGTGCCAGCAGCCAAGATCTAGCGGGGGGCACAGATACGCAGTATTTT
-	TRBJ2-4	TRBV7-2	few	CASSYGGAKNIQYF	TGTGCCAGCAGCTACGGGGGAGCCAAAAACATTCAGTACTTC
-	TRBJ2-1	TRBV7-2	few	CASSTRGGNEQFF	TGTGCCAGCAGCACCCGAGGGGGGAATGAGCAGTTCTTC
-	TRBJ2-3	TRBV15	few	CATSRRPVSTDTQYF	TGTGCCACCAGCAGGAGGCCGGTTAGCACAGATACGCAGTATTTT
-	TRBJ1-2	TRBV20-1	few	CSARNSGGSYTF	TGCAGTGCTAGAAACAGCGGGGGGAGCTACACCTTC
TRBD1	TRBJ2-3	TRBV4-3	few	CASGPGGDTDTQYF	TGCGCCAGTGGTCCAGGGGGAGACACAGATACGCAGTATTTT
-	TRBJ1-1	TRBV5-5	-	CASSATAINTEAFF	TGTGCCAGCAGCGCGACAGCAATCAACACTGAAGCTTTCTTT
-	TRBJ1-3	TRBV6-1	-	CASSRSLPGSGNTIYF	TGTGCCAGCAGTCGATCCCTCCCCGGCTCTGGAAACACCATATATTTT
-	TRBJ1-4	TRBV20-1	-	CSARGGGINEKLFF	TGCAGTGCTAGGGGCGGGGGGATTAATGAAAAACTGTTTTTT
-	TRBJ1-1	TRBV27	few	CASSLYQDSNTEAFF	TGTGCCAGCAGTTTATACCAGGACTCTAACACTGAAGCTTTCTTT
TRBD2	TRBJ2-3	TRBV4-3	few	CASSPSGLTDTQYF	TGCGCCAGCAGTCCTAGCGGGCTCACAGATACGCAGTATTTT